The clone carrying this TCR beta chain has only a few counts. Its antigen is as yet unknown. TCRdb called the 5' RACE reads again in MiXCR, with one record for every CDR3 protein. The sample shows a few hundred thousand distinct CDR3 sequences, approximately 23% of them seen only once. This sample was taken from a study of T-cell memory formation after mild COVID-19. Study-wide findings and caveats: CD4+ contracting clones were mainly CM and EM; CD8+ ones, EMRA.

Germline assignment: CDR1 SGHNT and CDR2 YYREEE (reference sequence). The germline V and J ends were trimmed by 1 base and 0 bases, with 11 bases remaining between them. CDR3 size: 15 residues. The sequencing input was PBMCs or a T cell subset sorted from them (not recorded which). This TCR came from an adult woman who had mild COVID-19 (a few samples of this study predate the infection). Cell type and time point are not known. The chain employs TRBV5-4 and TRBJ2-7; no definite D call. CDR3 coding DNA: TGTGCCAGCAGCTTGACAGCCTCTAGCTCCTACGAGCAGTACTTC. The encoded protein is CASSLTASSSYEQYF.